One TCR beta chain is described in this entry. The entry originates in a study of T cell responses to AZD1222 COVID-19 vaccine. TCRdb's table, derived via immunoSEQ multiplex PCR, lists solely in-frame clones and lacks some. Here the sample spans 200,000 to 250,000 clones, 93% being singletons. The source is an adult in good health. The sequencing used peripheral blood, collected on day 0 of MenACWY control vaccination.

The CDR3 spells CASSQDGEEIYEQYF. In nucleotides, the CDR3 is TGCGCCAGCAGCCAGGACGGGGAGGAGATCTACGAGCAGTACTTC. The chain joins TRBV4-1 to TRBJ2-7; D perhaps matches TRBD2 (6 bases). CDR1 and CDR2 (germline): MGHRA, YSYEKL. V lost 3 bases and J lost 3, with 15 bases in between. The CDR3 spans 15 residues.